Listed below are T cell receptor beta chains from one sample, sequenced in a study of radiotherapy plus CTLA-4 blockade in lung cancer. Clones were sequenced by immunoSEQ multiplex PCR, and TCRdb holds only the in-frame ones, with some missing. The sample shows about 88,000 clones, 60% to 80% of them seen only once. The source was peripheral blood, collected from a patient treated with radiotherapy plus ipilimumab. These receptors all come from a human donor with non-small cell lung cancer that progressed on radiotherapy plus ipilimumab. Both conserved end residues are part of each CDR3. A D gene is named only where the DNA matches it firmly. A clone size is listed for some rows: how often the clone was seen (once, few, many), or a class if it is expanded.

TRBV4-1,NA,TRBJ1-5,once,CASSLGDGFNQPQHF,TGCGCCAGCAGCCTCGGGGACGGCTTCAATCAGCCCCAGCATTTT
TRBV28,NA,TRBJ1-4,NA,CASVTGSLNEKLFF,TGTGCCAGCGTTACAGGGTCCCTTAATGAAAAACTGTTTTTT
TRBV7-9,TRBD1,TRBJ1-4,few,CASSSGQGAGEKLFF,TGTGCCAGCAGCTCCGGACAGGGGGCAGGAGAAAAACTGTTTTTT
TRBV5-1,TRBD2,TRBJ2-7,NA,CASSEGLAGAHEQYF,TGCGCCAGCAGCGAGGGACTAGCGGGAGCTCACGAGCAGTACTTC
TRBV7-6,NA,TRBJ2-2,NA,CASGDDNTGELFF,TGTGCCAGCGGAGACGATAACACCGGGGAGCTGTTTTTT
TRBV2,NA,TRBJ1-2,NA,CASSKRVDNYGYTF,TGTGCCAGCAGTAAACGGGTCGATAACTATGGCTACACCTTC
TRBV10-3,TRBD1,TRBJ2-2,NA,CAIRRTGDRTGELFF,TGTGCCATCAGACGGACAGGGGATCGTACCGGGGAGCTGTTTTTT
TRBV27,NA,TRBJ2-7,NA,CASRTGASNEQYF,TGTGCCAGCAGGACGGGAGCAAGCAACGAGCAGTACTTC
TRBV18,NA,TRBJ2-7,NA,CASSRGLEAYEQYF,TGTGCCAGCTCACGCGGACTGGAGGCGTACGAGCAGTACTTC
TRBV7-9,NA,TRBJ2-1,NA,CASAENNEQFF,TGTGCCAGTGCGGAGAACAATGAGCAGTTCTTC
TRBV2,NA,TRBJ2-7,NA,CATLPRGSYEQYF,TGTGCCACCCTACCCAGGGGCTCCTACGAGCAGTACTTC
TRBV9,TRBD1,TRBJ2-3,NA,CASSVGTVNTDTQYF,TGTGCCAGCAGCGTCGGGACAGTTAACACAGATACGCAGTATTTT
TRBV9,NA,TRBJ1-6,NA,CASSRDGGNSPLHF,TGTGCCAGCAGCAGGGACGGGGGGAATTCACCCCTCCACTTT
TRBV6-5,TRBD1,TRBJ2-7,NA,CASSYSDRGYEQYF,TGTGCCAGCAGTTACTCGGACAGGGGCTACGAGCAGTACTTC
TRBV7-7,NA,TRBJ2-1,NA,CASSVQAHNEQFF,TGTGCCAGCAGCGTACAGGCCCACAATGAGCAGTTCTTC
TRBV7-2,TRBD2,TRBJ2-7,NA,CASSPSAGGPIEQYF,TGTGCCAGCAGTCCGTCGGCGGGGGGGCCTATCGAGCAGTACTTC
TRBV2,TRBD1,TRBJ2-7,few,CASSDPGQGINYEQYF,TGTGCCAGCAGTGATCCTGGACAGGGAATTAACTACGAGCAGTACTTC
TRBV28,NA,TRBJ2-7,many,CASSSLFRTVGLYEQYF,TGTGCCAGCAGTTCCCTATTTAGGACAGTTGGACTTTACGAGCAGTACTTC
TRBV30,NA,TRBJ2-1,NA,CARSPLSDEQFF,TGTGCCCGATCTCCTCTTAGTGATGAGCAGTTCTTC
TRBV19,TRBD1,TRBJ1-1,few,CASSPLRDSFTEAFF,TGTGCCAGTAGTCCGCTTAGGGACAGCTTCACTGAAGCTTTCTTT
TRBV28,NA,TRBJ1-2,NA,CASSTRGAPHPYGYTF,TGTGCCAGCAGTACCCGCGGGGCCCCACACCCCTATGGCTACACCTTC
TRBV5-5,NA,TRBJ1-5,NA,CASSLVSENQPQHF,TGTGCCAGCAGCTTGGTATCGGAAAATCAGCCCCAGCATTTT
TRBV19,TRBD1,TRBJ1-2,NA,CASSIVLPGTDYGYTF,TGTGCCAGTAGTATAGTTCTCCCCGGGACAGACTATGGCTACACCTTC
TRBV6-5,TRBD1,TRBJ1-2,NA,CATRQGSRGYTF,TGTGCCACCCGACAGGGGTCGCGAGGCTACACCTTC
TRBV4-2,NA,TRBJ2-3,NA,CASSLPRSTDTQYF,TGTGCCAGCAGCTTACCGCGGAGCACAGATACGCAGTATTTT
TRBV7-2,NA,TRBJ2-7,NA,CASSRNGQPGEEQYF,TGTGCCAGCAGCCGTAACGGACAGCCGGGGGAGGAGCAGTACTTC
TRBV11-2,NA,TRBJ1-4,NA,CASSLGTTREKLFF,TGTGCCAGCAGCTTAGGGACGACCAGGGAAAAACTGTTTTTT
TRBV5-1,TRBD2,TRBJ2-2,once,CASSLGRATGELFF,TGCGCCAGCAGCTTAGGGAGGGCCACCGGGGAGCTGTTTTTT
TRBV18,NA,TRBJ2-7,NA,CASSPPTSYEQYF,TGTGCCAGCTCACCACCGACCTCCTACGAGCAGTACTTC
TRBV7-9,NA,TRBJ1-2,NA,CASSLAAGADGYTF,TGTGCCAGCAGCTTAGCGGCAGGGGCGGATGGCTACACCTTC
TRBV28,NA,TRBJ2-3,few,CASSSDSRTDTQYF,TGTGCCAGCAGTTCGGATTCGAGAACAGATACGCAGTATTTT
TRBV28,NA,TRBJ1-1,few,CASSRGGSGTEAFF,TGTGCCAGCAGCCGCGGGGGCTCGGGTACTGAAGCTTTCTTT
TRBV28,NA,TRBJ2-5,NA,CASSFVQGQGETQYF,TGTGCCAGCAGTTTTGTCCAGGGGCAGGGGGAGACCCAGTACTTC
TRBV9,NA,TRBJ1-6,NA,CASSVGSTRGNSPLHF,TGTGCCAGCAGCGTAGGGTCGACTCGGGGTAATTCACCCCTCCACTTT
TRBV5-8,TRBD1,TRBJ2-1,NA,CASSKRTGQGFHEQFF,TGTGCCAGCAGCAAACGGACGGGACAGGGTTTTCATGAGCAGTTCTTC
TRBV29-1,NA,TRBJ2-5,NA,CSVRRGGGSETQYF,TGCAGCGTTCGCCGTGGCGGTGGGTCAGAGACCCAGTACTTC